Below are 19 T cell receptor beta chains sequenced from a single sample in a study of T cell responses to AZD1222 COVID-19 vaccine. Profiled with immunoSEQ multiplex PCR; TCRdb holds only in-frame clones, not every one. The sample records under 150,000 clones, roughly 89% being singletons. This material consisted of peripheral blood, taken on day 0 of AZD1222 vaccination. All receptors come from an adult in good health.

The chain uses TRBV2 and TRBJ1-2; 8 nucleotides align to TRBD1. V lost 2 bases to trimming and J lost 8 bases; unmatched junction nucleotides: 13. The CDR3 spans 16 residues. The germline V gene encodes CDR1 SNHLY and CDR2 FYNNEI. CDR3 amino acids: CASSEMATGVNWGYTF. DNA of the CDR3: TGTGCCAGCAGTGAAATGGCGACAGGGGTTAATTGGGGCTACACCTTC.

The genes are TRBV3-1 (or the pseudogene TRBV3-2) and TRBJ1-1; no firm D call. Per the germline V gene, CDR1 is LGHDT and CDR2 is YNNKEL (reference sequence). The CDR3 has 12 residues. Trimming took off 1 base at V and 8 bases at J, with 8 bases between the two ends. The CDR3 is CASSQGSGEAFF. As DNA, the CDR3 is TGTGCCAGCAGCCAAGGATCGGGGGAAGCTTTCTTT.

The V gene is TRBV5-5, the J gene TRBJ2-7; no reliable D call. Trimming shortened V by 0 bases and J by 2 bases, and 6 bases separated the two germline ends. The CDR3 is 13 residues long. The germline gives CDR1 SGHKS, CDR2 YYEKEE (reference sequence). CDR3 loop: CASSLGPTYEQYF. DNA for the CDR3: TGTGCCAGCAGCTTGGGCCCCACCTACGAGCAGTACTTC.

The rearrangement uses TRBV11-1 and TRBJ2-1; perhaps TRBD1 as D (6 bases). V lost 2 bases and J 6 bases, leaving 8 bases between the germline ends. The germline gives CDR1 SGHAT, CDR2 FQDESV (reference sequence). The CDR3 runs to 13 residues. The CDR3 DNA reads as TGTGCCAGCAGCTTATCACAGGGCAATGAGCAGTTCTTC. This translates into CASSLSQGNEQFF. Full variable domain (rest looked up from reference TRBV11-1 and TRBJ2-1): EAEVAQSPRYKITEKSQAVAFWCDPISGHATLYWYRQILGQGPELLVQFQDESVVDDSQLPKDRFSAERLKGVDSTLKIQPAELGDSAMYLCASSLSQGNEQFFGPGTRLTVL.

The rearrangement links TRBV7-3 to TRBJ2-3; the match to TRBD2 covers 8 bases. This CDR3 has 14 amino acids. V shed 6 bases and J 2 bases; nucleotides not matched to a gene: 4. The germline V gene encodes CDR1 SGHTA and CDR2 FQGTGA. This CDR3 reads CASRPSGPTDTQYF. CDR3 nucleotides: TGTGCCAGCAGACCTAGCGGGCCCACAGATACGCAGTATTTT.

In its sample, this clone was seen once. The rearrangement links TRBV9 to TRBJ1-1; no definite D call. The V end was cut by 3 bases, the J end by 1 base, with 7 bases between. The germline V gene encodes CDR1 SGDLS and CDR2 YYNGEE. The CDR3 length is 13 residues. The CDR3 region is CASSAEGNTEAFF. In DNA form, the CDR3 reads TGTGCCAGCAGCGCGGAAGGGAACACTGAAGCTTTCTTT.

The chain employs TRBV18 and TRBJ1-5, with 8 bases aligning to TRBD1. The J segment lost 0 bases and the V segment lost 3 bases, leaving 4 bases of the junction unmatched. Germline CDR1 and CDR2: KGHSH and LQKENI. The CDR3 length is 16 residues. The CDR3 region has the DNA TGTGCCAGCTCACCCCGGGACAGGTATAGCAATCAGCCCCAGCATTTT. Protein product: CASSPRDRYSNQPQHF.

This clone was seen only once. J is TRBJ1-2 and V is TRBV28; possible D gene TRBD1, 5 bases. Germline values: CDR1 MDHEN, CDR2 SYDVKM. V was cut by 5 bases and J by 6 bases, with 13 bases left in between. The CDR3 contains 13 residues. CDR3: CASSRQSRNGYTF. CDR3 coding DNA: TGTGCCAGCAGTCGACAGTCGCGTAATGGCTACACCTTC.

In its sample, this clone was seen a few times. The CDR3 spells CASSLTTITGELFF. In nucleotides, the CDR3 is TGTGCCAGCAGCCTAACCACGATTACCGGGGAGCTGTTTTTT. The V and J genes are TRBV9 and TRBJ2-2; D gene uncertain. Germline CDR1 SGDLS, CDR2 YYNGEE. The length of the CDR3 is 14 residues. Trimming took off 4 bases at V and 5 bases at J, with 12 bases between the two ends.

This CDR3 is CASSRLSGTYNEQFF. The CDR3 nucleotides read TGTGCCAGCTCACGCCTTAGCGGGACCTACAATGAGCAGTTCTTC. The gene calls are TRBV18 and TRBJ2-1; 8 bases match TRBD2. V lost 4 bases to trimming and J lost 2 bases; unmatched junction nucleotides: 4. The V gene's germline CDR1 is KGHSH and CDR2 LQKENI. The CDR3 sequence is 15 residues long.

V is TRBV7-2 and J is TRBJ2-1, with D perhaps being TRBD1 or TRBD2 (5 bases each). Germline CDR1 reads SGHTA; CDR2 reads FQGNSA. CDR3 size: 15 residues. The ends were cut back, 2 bases at V and 6 bases at J, with 14 bases in the middle. CDR3 sequence (DNA): TGTGCCAGCAGCTTAAAACCGGGGCAGTCCAATGAGCAGTTCTTC. Its translation is CASSLKPGQSNEQFF.

The chain recombines TRBV7-2 with TRBJ2-4, with D hard to call. Germline assignment: CDR1 SGHTA and CDR2 FQGNSA. V was pared by 5 bases and J by 0 bases, with 11 bases between. CDR3 length equals 15 residues. This CDR3 reads CASSPLTVAKNIQYF. In DNA form, the CDR3 reads TGTGCCAGCAGCCCCCTTACGGTAGCCAAAAACATTCAGTACTTC.

The rearrangement links TRBV10-3 to TRBJ1-2, with D maybe TRBD1 (5 bases). V dropped 4 bases and J dropped 5 bases, with 14 bases sitting between them. This CDR3 has 14 amino acids. In germline, CDR1 is ENHRY, CDR2 SYGVKD. The CDR3: CAISVPGRDYGYTF. The CDR3 region has the DNA TGTGCCATCAGTGTTCCGGGACGAGATTATGGCTACACCTTC.

The genes are TRBV27 and TRBJ1-4, with a tentative D call TRBD1 (6 bases). CDR1 is MNHEY, CDR2 SMNVEV, per germline (reference sequence). The CDR3 totals 13 residues. V was shortened by 5 bases and J by 7 bases, with 11 bases between the two germline ends. CDR3 sequence reads: CASSSGTSEKLFF. CDR3 sequence (DNA): TGTGCCAGCAGTAGCGGGACAAGTGAAAAACTGTTTTTT.

V is TRBV5-1 and J is TRBJ1-2, with D maybe TRBD1 (6 bases). The CDR3 loop spans 15 amino acids. Germline CDR1 reads SGHRS; CDR2 reads YFSETQ. Trimming shortened V by 3 bases and J by 7 bases, and 19 bases separated the two germline ends. CDR3 DNA: TGCGCCAGCAGCTCCTCGACAGGAGCCTTCTCTGGCTACACCTTC. Translating it yields CASSSSTGAFSGYTF.

This chain links TRBV11-3 with TRBJ2-1; D uncertain. Trimming left V 0 bases short and J 10 bases short, with 10 bases between. Germline lookup yields CDR1 SGHNT and CDR2 YENEEA. The CDR3 is made up of 13 amino acids. The CDR3 loop reads CASSLDRVQEQFF. CDR3 DNA sequence: TGTGCCAGCAGCTTAGATCGGGTACAGGAGCAGTTCTTC.

V and J are TRBV7-9 and TRBJ2-2; D possibly corresponds to TRBD1 (5 bases). CDR1 is SEHNR, CDR2 FQNEAQ, per germline (reference sequence). Trimming took 5 bases from V and 5 from J, leaving 9 bases between them. This CDR3 is built from 13 residues. The CDR3 sequence: CASSTQETGELFF. The CDR3 DNA is TGTGCCAGCAGCACACAGGAAACCGGGGAGCTGTTTTTT.

This clone was counted between two and nine times. The rearrangement uses TRBV9 and TRBJ1-3; D gene uncertain. Germline-derived CDR1 and CDR2 are SGDLS and YYNGEE. The CDR3 spans 13 residues. The germline V and J ends were trimmed by 0 bases and 3 bases, with 4 bases remaining between them. Here the CDR3 DNA reads TGTGCCAGCAGCGTAGAGATTGGAAACACCATATATTTT. It is translated as CASSVEIGNTIYF.

The chain is built from TRBV7-9 and TRBJ2-3, with D possibly being TRBD1 (6 bases). Per the germline V gene, CDR1 is SEHNR and CDR2 is FQNEAQ (reference sequence). The CDR3 is made up of 13 amino acids. V lost 2 bases, J lost 4 bases, and 7 bases lay in between. Written as DNA, the CDR3 is TGTGCCAGCAGCTTACAGGGGTCAGATACGCAGTATTTT. Translation gives CASSLQGSDTQYF.